The rows below give T cell receptor beta chains drawn from one sample of a study of PD-L1 blockade in urothelial cancer. Profiled with immunoSEQ multiplex PCR; TCRdb holds only in-frame clones, not every one. The data hold about 95,000 clones, with around 90% observed a single time. This material consisted of PBMCs, taken around atezolizumab (anti-PD-L1) treatment. These receptors were collected from a man aged 60 to 69 with urothelial cancer. Each CDR3 is given with its conserved first and last residue. The D gene is left open where the match is weak. Clone size, where shown, is once, few, many, or a class for clones that have expanded.

j_gene: TRBJ2-7; d_gene: .; abundance: .; v_gene: TRBV5-4; CDR3nt: TGTGCCAGCAGCTTCTCTCAGGGTTCCGAGCAGTACTTC; CDR3aa: CASSFSQGSEQYF
j_gene: TRBJ2-7; d_gene: TRBD1; abundance: .; v_gene: TRBV25-1; CDR3nt: TGTGCCAGCAGTCAGGGGGTTATCTACGAGCAGTACTTC; CDR3aa: CASSQGVIYEQYF
j_gene: TRBJ2-7; d_gene: .; abundance: .; v_gene: TRBV5-1; CDR3nt: TGCGCCAGCAGCCCGGGTCTCTTCGGGTCCAACGAGCAGTACTTC; CDR3aa: CASSPGLFGSNEQYF
j_gene: TRBJ2-5; d_gene: .; abundance: .; v_gene: TRBV11-2; CDR3nt: TGTGCCAGCAGCGCAATCAGGGGTAGAGAGACCCAGTACTTC; CDR3aa: CASSAIRGRETQYF
j_gene: TRBJ2-7; d_gene: TRBD2; abundance: .; v_gene: TRBV4-3; CDR3nt: TGCGCCAGCAGCCAAGCTTTAGCGGGAGGGCCCAGGAACGAGCAGTACTTC; CDR3aa: CASSQALAGGPRNEQYF
j_gene: TRBJ2-3; d_gene: TRBD1; abundance: .; v_gene: TRBV7-9; CDR3nt: TGTGCCAGCAGCTTGGGGGACAGGGGGCCTACAGATACGCAGTATTTT; CDR3aa: CASSLGDRGPTDTQYF
j_gene: TRBJ2-5; d_gene: TRBD2; abundance: .; v_gene: TRBV9; CDR3nt: TGTGCCAGCAGCGGGACTAGCGGGGGGGCCGGCGAGACCCAGTACTTC; CDR3aa: CASSGTSGGAGETQYF
j_gene: TRBJ2-7; d_gene: .; abundance: .; v_gene: TRBV9; CDR3nt: TGTGCCAGCAGCCCAAGGCACCCGGACTCGAGCTACGAGCAGTACTTC; CDR3aa: CASSPRHPDSSYEQYF
j_gene: TRBJ2-1; d_gene: .; abundance: .; v_gene: TRBV5-4; CDR3nt: TGTGCCAGCAGCCTATGGACTCGACGTTATGAGCAGTTCTTC; CDR3aa: CASSLWTRRYEQFF
j_gene: TRBJ2-3; d_gene: .; abundance: .; v_gene: TRBV9; CDR3nt: TGTGCCAGCAGCGTAGTTGGGGGGTCAGGCACAGATACGCAGTATTTT; CDR3aa: CASSVVGGSGTDTQYF
j_gene: TRBJ2-3; d_gene: .; abundance: .; v_gene: TRBV19; CDR3nt: TGTGCCAGTAGTATGGGTGGGTTCGGAGGCACAGATACGCAGTATTTT; CDR3aa: CASSMGGFGGTDTQYF
j_gene: TRBJ2-2; d_gene: .; abundance: .; v_gene: TRBV7-6; CDR3nt: TGTGCCAGCAGCTCCAGACCCTCGGGGGGGGAGCTGTTTTTT; CDR3aa: CASSSRPSGGELFF
j_gene: TRBJ2-7; d_gene: TRBD1; abundance: few; v_gene: TRBV4-1; CDR3nt: TGCGCCAGCAGCCAAGGGACAGGGACCTACGAGCAGTACTTC; CDR3aa: CASSQGTGTYEQYF
j_gene: TRBJ2-7; d_gene: .; abundance: .; v_gene: TRBV28; CDR3nt: TGTGCCAGCAGTTCCGGACTCGGGGGAGAGCAGTACTTC; CDR3aa: CASSSGLGGEQYF
j_gene: TRBJ1-5; d_gene: TRBD1; abundance: .; v_gene: TRBV28; CDR3nt: TGTGCCAGCAACAGGGGTAGCAATCAGCCCCAGCATTTT; CDR3aa: CASNRGSNQPQHF
j_gene: TRBJ2-5; d_gene: .; abundance: once; v_gene: TRBV9; CDR3nt: TGTGCCAGCAGTAGGGACTTAGGAGAGACCCAGTACTTC; CDR3aa: CASSRDLGETQYF
j_gene: TRBJ2-3; d_gene: .; abundance: few; v_gene: TRBV28; CDR3nt: TGTGCCAGCAGTTATGTTAGCGGCACAGATACGCAGTATTTT; CDR3aa: CASSYVSGTDTQYF
j_gene: TRBJ1-2; d_gene: TRBD1; abundance: .; v_gene: TRBV11-2; CDR3nt: TGTGCCAGCAGCTCGGGACAGGCCCTCAGCTACACCTTC; CDR3aa: CASSSGQALSYTF
j_gene: TRBJ2-2; d_gene: TRBD1; abundance: .; v_gene: TRBV5-5; CDR3nt: TGTGCCAGCAGCCGCGACCCAGGGGGCGGCACCGGGGAGCTGTTTTTT; CDR3aa: CASSRDPGGGTGELFF
j_gene: TRBJ2-6; d_gene: .; abundance: once; v_gene: TRBV2; CDR3nt: TGTGCCAGGGGGGGTTCGGGGGCCAACGTCCTGACTTTC; CDR3aa: CARGGSGANVLTF
j_gene: TRBJ2-7; d_gene: TRBD1; abundance: .; v_gene: TRBV18; CDR3nt: TGTGCCAGCTCACTATCGGGGACAGGGGTCGAGCAGTACTTC; CDR3aa: CASSLSGTGVEQYF
j_gene: TRBJ2-5; d_gene: TRBD1; abundance: .; v_gene: TRBV7-8; CDR3nt: TGTGCCAGCAGCTTAGGGGCAGGGGGTAAAGAGACCCAGTACTTC; CDR3aa: CASSLGAGGKETQYF
j_gene: TRBJ2-3; d_gene: TRBD1; abundance: .; v_gene: TRBV9; CDR3nt: TGTGCCAGCAGCGTAGGGACAGGGGGCACAGATACGCAGTATTTT; CDR3aa: CASSVGTGGTDTQYF
j_gene: TRBJ2-3; d_gene: .; abundance: .; v_gene: TRBV5-1; CDR3nt: TGCGCCAGCCGCCCCCTCACGGGTGCGGGAGATACGCAGTATTTT; CDR3aa: CASRPLTGAGDTQYF
j_gene: TRBJ2-3; d_gene: .; abundance: once; v_gene: TRBV6-1; CDR3nt: TGTGCCAGCAGTCGCACCCTACTAGTAACAGATACGCAGTATTTT; CDR3aa: CASSRTLLVTDTQYF
j_gene: TRBJ2-2; d_gene: .; abundance: .; v_gene: TRBV2; CDR3nt: TGTGCCAGCAAAGAAGGGGGTAGGACCGGGGAGCTGTTTTTT; CDR3aa: CASKEGGRTGELFF
j_gene: TRBJ2-3; d_gene: TRBD2; abundance: .; v_gene: TRBV19; CDR3nt: TGTGCCAGTAGTACACAAGCGGGAGGGGTTACAGATACGCAGTATTTT; CDR3aa: CASSTQAGGVTDTQYF
j_gene: TRBJ2-3; d_gene: TRBD1; abundance: .; v_gene: TRBV7-3; CDR3nt: TGTGCCAGCAGCTCGACAGGGACAGATACGCAGTATTTT; CDR3aa: CASSSTGTDTQYF
j_gene: TRBJ2-1; d_gene: .; abundance: .; v_gene: TRBV29-1; CDR3nt: TGCAGCGTTGAAGATCGGGAGAGCGTAACCCACGATGAGCAGTTCTTC; CDR3aa: CSVEDRESVTHDEQFF
j_gene: TRBJ2-2; d_gene: .; abundance: .; v_gene: TRBV11-3; CDR3nt: TGTGCCAGCAGCTCCTCAAGTTGGGAGCGTGACACCGGGGAGCTGTTTTTT; CDR3aa: CASSSSSWERDTGELFF
j_gene: TRBJ2-5; d_gene: .; abundance: .; v_gene: TRBV6-5; CDR3nt: TGTGCCAGCAGTTACTTGTCTCAGGGGCGGGAGACCCAGTACTTC; CDR3aa: CASSYLSQGRETQYF
j_gene: TRBJ2-5; d_gene: TRBD2; abundance: .; v_gene: TRBV5-6; CDR3nt: TGTGCCAGCAGCTTGGCTCGCGGGGGGTCTCAAGAGACCCAGTACTTC; CDR3aa: CASSLARGGSQETQYF
j_gene: TRBJ2-1; d_gene: TRBD2; abundance: .; v_gene: TRBV4-3; CDR3nt: TGCGCCAGCAGCCAAGTCTTACCAGCGGGGACCAGCTCCTACAATGAGCAGTTCTTC; CDR3aa: CASSQVLPAGTSSYNEQFF
j_gene: TRBJ2-3; d_gene: TRBD2; abundance: .; v_gene: TRBV4-3; CDR3nt: TGCGCCAGCAGCCAATACGGGACTAGCGGGGGTGCAGATACGCAGTATTTT; CDR3aa: CASSQYGTSGGADTQYF
j_gene: TRBJ2-3; d_gene: TRBD2; abundance: once; v_gene: TRBV19; CDR3nt: TGTGCCAGTAGACCGGGGGGGACAAATACGCAGTATTTT; CDR3aa: CASRPGGTNTQYF
j_gene: TRBJ2-1; d_gene: .; abundance: few; v_gene: TRBV20-1; CDR3nt: TGCAGTGCTAGCCCGCGGGGTGAGCAGTTCTTC; CDR3aa: CSASPRGEQFF
j_gene: TRBJ2-5; d_gene: TRBD2; abundance: .; v_gene: TRBV4-3; CDR3nt: TGCGCCAGCAGCCAAGATCTAGGGAGGGAAGAGACCCAGTACTTC; CDR3aa: CASSQDLGREETQYF
j_gene: TRBJ2-3; d_gene: .; abundance: .; v_gene: TRBV28; CDR3nt: TGTGCCAGCAGTCCAACCGGGACACGCACAGATACGCAGTATTTT; CDR3aa: CASSPTGTRTDTQYF
j_gene: TRBJ2-5; d_gene: TRBD2; abundance: .; v_gene: TRBV5-1; CDR3nt: TGCGCCAGCAGCTTGGGAGGGACTAGTCAAGAGACCCAGTACTTC; CDR3aa: CASSLGGTSQETQYF
j_gene: TRBJ2-7; d_gene: TRBD2; abundance: .; v_gene: TRBV4-2; CDR3nt: TGTGCCAGCAGCCAAGGGACTAGCGGGAGGGGGACCTACGAGCAGTACTTC; CDR3aa: CASSQGTSGRGTYEQYF
j_gene: TRBJ2-1; d_gene: TRBD2; abundance: .; v_gene: TRBV28; CDR3nt: TGTGCCAGCAGTTTGGGCGGGGGGGCCAATGAGCAGTTCTTC; CDR3aa: CASSLGGGANEQFF
j_gene: TRBJ1-6; d_gene: TRBD1; abundance: .; v_gene: TRBV30; CDR3nt: TGTGCCTGGAGTAGGGACAGGGGTAATTCACCCCTCCACTTT; CDR3aa: CAWSRDRGNSPLHF
j_gene: TRBJ2-2; d_gene: TRBD1; abundance: .; v_gene: TRBV10-3; CDR3nt: TGTGCCATCAGTGAGTCGAGAGGGGGCACGAACACCGGGGAGCTGTTTTTT; CDR3aa: CAISESRGGTNTGELFF
j_gene: TRBJ1-5; d_gene: .; abundance: .; v_gene: TRBV6-1; CDR3nt: TGTGCCAGCAGTGAAGGACAGATGAGCAATCAGCCCCAGCATTTT; CDR3aa: CASSEGQMSNQPQHF
j_gene: TRBJ2-3; d_gene: .; abundance: .; v_gene: TRBV4-2; CDR3nt: TGTGCCAGCAGCCAAGATCCCCGCGCAGATACGCAGTATTTT; CDR3aa: CASSQDPRADTQYF
j_gene: TRBJ2-7; d_gene: TRBD1; abundance: .; v_gene: TRBV15; CDR3nt: TGTGCCACCCGACGGGACAGGGGATACGAGCAGTACTTC; CDR3aa: CATRRDRGYEQYF
j_gene: TRBJ1-2; d_gene: .; abundance: .; v_gene: TRBV4-1; CDR3nt: TGCGCCAGCAGCCAAGAGCGGGGGATAGCTAACTATGGCTACACCTTC; CDR3aa: CASSQERGIANYGYTF
j_gene: TRBJ2-5; d_gene: TRBD1; abundance: .; v_gene: TRBV7-2; CDR3nt: TGTGCCAGCAGCTTAGCAGGGGGCTTTGAGACCCAGTACTTC; CDR3aa: CASSLAGGFETQYF
j_gene: TRBJ2-3; d_gene: TRBD2; abundance: .; v_gene: TRBV6-1; CDR3nt: TGTGCCAGCAGTGAGCGGGACTACAAAGATACGCAGTATTTT; CDR3aa: CASSERDYKDTQYF
j_gene: TRBJ2-1; d_gene: .; abundance: .; v_gene: TRBV9; CDR3nt: TGTGCCAGCAGCCCCCAGGTCGGCAACAATGAGCAGTTCTTC; CDR3aa: CASSPQVGNNEQFF
j_gene: TRBJ1-3; d_gene: .; abundance: .; v_gene: TRBV29-1; CDR3nt: TGCAGCGTTGAATCTGGAGGTCTGGGAAACACCATATATTTT; CDR3aa: CSVESGGLGNTIYF
j_gene: TRBJ2-3; d_gene: .; abundance: .; v_gene: TRBV7-3; CDR3nt: TGTGCCAGCAGCTCTTCGGACTCTTCGCCGGTGGATACGCAGTATTTT; CDR3aa: CASSSSDSSPVDTQYF
j_gene: TRBJ2-3; d_gene: TRBD1; abundance: .; v_gene: TRBV2; CDR3nt: TGTGCCAGCAGTTCAAGAACAGGGGGCACAGATACGCAGTATTTT; CDR3aa: CASSSRTGGTDTQYF
j_gene: TRBJ2-7; d_gene: TRBD2; abundance: .; v_gene: TRBV10-2; CDR3nt: TGCGCCAGCAGGGAAGGGACTAGCGGGAGCTACGAGCAGTACTTC; CDR3aa: CASREGTSGSYEQYF
j_gene: TRBJ1-2; d_gene: .; abundance: .; v_gene: TRBV5-4; CDR3nt: TGTGCCAGCAGCTTGAACAGAGCTAACTATGGCTACACCTTC; CDR3aa: CASSLNRANYGYTF
j_gene: TRBJ2-7; d_gene: TRBD1; abundance: .; v_gene: TRBV7-2; CDR3nt: TGTGCCAGCAGCTTAGTGGGGACAGGGAAACTCTACGAGCAGTACTTC; CDR3aa: CASSLVGTGKLYEQYF
j_gene: TRBJ1-2; d_gene: .; abundance: .; v_gene: TRBV6-6; CDR3nt: TGTGCCAGCAGTTACCGTGACAGGATTGTTGGCTACACCTTC; CDR3aa: CASSYRDRIVGYTF